These 26 T cell receptor beta chains were all obtained from the same sample, sequenced in a study of beta chain features in type 1 diabetes. Study-level findings and limits: Within each of all four CD4+ subsets, Type 1 diabetes patients had TCRB CDR3s that were moderately but significantly shorter.

Their antigen targets remain unknown. The whole isolated RNA underwent reverse transcription, so sequencing captured expressed TCRB transcripts. Assay: immunoSEQ multiplex PCR; the TCRdb copy retains only in-frame clones and omits some. The sample lists some 290,000 clones, about 24% seen once, with 0.012% in the top ten. The sample comprised naive CD4+ T cells from blood. These receptors all come from a woman in her twenties or thirties with type 1 diabetes.

The chain uses TRBV7-9 and TRBJ1-1, with 7 bases fitting TRBD1. The germline gives CDR1 SEHNR, CDR2 FQNEAQ (reference sequence). The CDR3 loop spans 15 amino acids. After removal of 2 bases from V and 4 bases from J, the junction contained 7 bases not matched to a gene. The CDR3: CASSLPGQAGTEAFF. The CDR3 DNA reads TGTGCCAGCAGCTTACCCGGACAGGCTGGCACTGAAGCTTTCTTT. The full variable domain, with the rest looked up from reference TRBV7-9 and TRBJ1-1, is DTGVSQNPRHKITKRGQNVTFRCDPISEHNRLYWYRQTLGQGPEFLTYFQNEAQLEKSRLLSDRFSAERPKGSFSTLEIQRTEQGDSAMYLCASSLPGQAGTEAFFGQGTRLTVV.

The V and J genes are TRBV5-1 and TRBJ2-7; D may be TRBD2 (6 bases). The CDR3 consists of 16 residues. Trimming removed 0 bases from V and 2 bases from J, with 15 bases in between. The germline V gene has CDR1 SGHRS and CDR2 YFSETQ. The CDR3 nucleotides are TGCGCCAGCAGCTTGGCCGCGGGGTTGGGAGCCTACGAGCAGTACTTC. It codes for CASSLAAGLGAYEQYF.

This clone was counted only a few times. V gene TRBV29-1 combines with J gene TRBJ1-2; weak D call: TRBD1 (6 bases). Trimming removed 6 bases from V and 0 bases from J, with 11 bases in between. Germline CDR1 is SQVTM and CDR2 is ANQGSEA. The CDR3 contains 13 residues. As DNA, the CDR3 is TGCAGCGTATCGGACAGAACTAACTATGGCTACACCTTC. This codes for CSVSDRTNYGYTF.

In its sample, this clone was seen a few times. This chain links TRBV7-3 with TRBJ2-1, with TRBD2 identical over 12 bases. The CDR3 is 15 residues long. V lost 5 bases to trimming and J lost 4 bases; unmatched junction nucleotides: 3. Germline V gene lookup returns CDR1 SGHTA and CDR2 FQGTGA. CDR3 sequence: CASSLGLAGYNEQFF. DNA for the CDR3: TGTGCCAGCAGCCTGGGACTAGCGGGTTACAATGAGCAGTTCTTC.

This chain uses TRBV28 with TRBJ1-2, with 10 bases aligning to TRBD1. The trim removed 2 bases at V and 7 bases at J, leaving 4 bases unmatched. CDR1 and CDR2 from the germline V gene are MDHEN and SYDVKM. This CDR3 has 14 residues. CDR3: CASSLTGQGSGYTF. The DNA for the CDR3 is TGTGCCAGCAGTTTAACGGGACAGGGGTCTGGCTACACCTTC.

This clone has only a few counts. V usage is TRBV5-1 and J usage is TRBJ2-6, with TRBD2 matching 8 bases. The ends lost 5 bases at V and 1 base at J; junction bases unmatched: 11. From germline, CDR1 is SGHRS and CDR2 YFSETQ. This CDR3 has 18 amino acids. CDR3 loop: CASSQSLAGISGANVLTF. CDR3 coding DNA: TGCGCCAGCAGTCAGTCCCTAGCGGGTATATCTGGGGCCAACGTCCTGACTTTC. The full variable domain, rest sourced from reference TRBV5-1 and TRBJ2-6, is KAGVTQTPRYLIKTRGQQVTLSCSPISGHRSVSWYQQTPGQGLQFLFEYFSETQRNKGNFPGRFSGRQFSNSRSEMNVSTLELGDSALYLCASSQSLAGISGANVLTFGAGSRLTVL.

This clone was seen a few times. The chain uses TRBV6-5 and TRBJ2-5, with D maybe TRBD1 (5 bases). Deletions cut 6 bases from V and 2 bases from J, with 13 bases between. This CDR3 spans 14 amino acids. Germline V gene data show CDR1 as MNHEY and CDR2 as SVGAGI. The chain's CDR3 is CASRHDRIQETQYF. CDR3 sequence (DNA): TGTGCCAGCAGACACGACAGAATACAAGAGACCCAGTACTTC.

The chain has TRBV7-2 and TRBJ1-5, with a weak D call TRBD1 (5 bases). V was pared by 4 bases and J by 5 bases, with 9 bases between. Germline loops: CDR1 SGHTA, CDR2 FQGNSA. The CDR3 consists of 13 residues. The DNA for the CDR3 is TGTGCCAGCAGCTCCAGGGTCGATCAGCCCCAGCATTTT. Translation: CASSSRVDQPQHF.

The V gene is TRBV18, the J gene TRBJ1-2, with TRBD1 as a possible D gene (5 bases). Germline CDR1 KGHSH, CDR2 LQKENI. V was clipped by 2 bases and J by 4 bases, with 8 bases between them. This CDR3 region has 13 residues. CDR3 sequence: CASSPTGSYGYTF. CDR3 in DNA: TGTGCCAGCTCACCAACAGGCAGCTATGGCTACACCTTC.

This clone was counted between two and nine times. The chain combines TRBV7-3 with TRBJ2-1, with TRBD2 identical over 10 bases. Germline V lookup: CDR1 SGHTA, CDR2 FQGTGA. The CDR3 consists of 16 residues. Trimming took 5 bases from V and 1 from J; bases not matched to a gene: 5. The CDR3: CASSTSGDPSYNEQFF. The CDR3 nucleotides read TGTGCCAGCAGCACTAGCGGGGACCCTTCCTACAATGAGCAGTTCTTC. The full variable domain, its missing parts supplied by reference TRBV7-3 and TRBJ2-1, is GAGVSQTPSNKVTEKGKYVELRCDPISGHTALYWYRQSLGQGPEFLIYFQGTGAADDSGLPNDRFFAVRPEGSVSTLKIQRTERGDSAVYLCASSTSGDPSYNEQFFGPGTRLTVL.

This clone was picked up a small number of times. The V gene is TRBV7-2, the J gene TRBJ2-7; a weak D match, TRBD1 (5 bases). The CDR3 covers 15 residues. From germline, CDR1 is SGHTA and CDR2 FQGNSA. V shed 5 bases and J shed 4 bases, with 18 bases lying between them. The CDR3 sequence is CASSEGAVVLYEQYF. As DNA, the CDR3 is TGTGCCAGCAGCGAAGGGGCGGTGGTCTTGTACGAGCAGTACTTC.

The V gene is TRBV19, the J gene TRBJ2-7; D unclear. Germline CDR1 and CDR2: LNHDA and SQIVND (reference sequence). V was pared by 4 bases and J by 1 base, with 5 bases between. This CDR3 is built from 12 residues. CDR3 in DNA: TGTGCCAGTAGTAGAGGATCCTACGAGCAGTACTTC. Its translation is CASSRGSYEQYF.

This chain uses TRBV19 with TRBJ2-1; 11 bases are shared with TRBD2. From germline, CDR1 is LNHDA and CDR2 SQIVND (reference sequence). The CDR3 loop spans 16 amino acids. The V segment lost 4 bases and the J segment 7 bases; nucleotides outside the gene matches: 9. The CDR3 loop is CASSTSLAGAGNEQFF. The CDR3 bases are TGTGCCAGTAGTACCTCACTAGCGGGAGCTGGTAATGAGCAGTTCTTC. Full variable domain (rest looked up from reference TRBV19 and TRBJ2-1): DGGITQSPKYLFRKEGQNVTLSCEQNLNHDAMYWYRQDPGQGLRLIYYSQIVNDFQKGDIAEGYSVSREKKESFPLTVTSAQKNPTAFYLCASSTSLAGAGNEQFFGPGTRLTVL.

The chain combines TRBV9 with TRBJ1-2; TRBD1 matches 7 bases. Germline V lookup: CDR1 SGDLS, CDR2 YYNGEE. The CDR3 runs 13 residues. V dropped 1 base and J dropped 8; count of bases not matched to a gene: 5. The CDR3 DNA sequence: TGTGCCAGCAGCGTAACAGGGGAGGACGGCTACACCTTC. It specifies CASSVTGEDGYTF.

A few counts support this clone. The chain couples TRBV7-9 to TRBJ2-7, with D tentatively TRBD2 (6 bases). V was trimmed by 4 bases and J by 4 bases, leaving 8 bases between them. CDR3 length: 12 amino acids. Germline values: CDR1 SEHNR, CDR2 FQNEAQ (reference sequence). The CDR3 sequence is CASSSREYEQYF. The CDR3 DNA reads as TGTGCCAGCAGCTCCCGGGAGTACGAGCAGTACTTC.

This clone was seen more than once but under ten times. The chain recombines TRBV30 with TRBJ2-1; 7 nucleotides align to TRBD1. V shed 6 bases and J 8 bases; nucleotides not matched to a gene: 13. There are 14 residues in the CDR3. Germline V gives CDR1 GTSNPN, CDR2 SVGIG (reference sequence). CDR3 DNA: TGTGCCTGCACCCCCTCGACAGGGTACGATGAGCAGTTCTTC. Amino acid sequence: CACTPSTGYDEQFF. Combining the CDR3 with reference TRBV30 and TRBJ2-1 gives the whole variable domain SQTIHQWPATLVQPVGSPLSLECTVEGTSNPNLYWYRQAAGRGLQLLFYSVGIGQISSEVPQNLSASRPQDRQFILSSKKLLLSDSGFYLCACTPSTGYDEQFFGPGTRLTVL.

The V call is TRBV9, the J call TRBJ2-1; TRBD2 might be the D (6 bases). Deletions cut 0 bases from V and 9 bases from J, with 13 bases between. CDR3 size: 14 residues. CDR1 and CDR2 from the germline V gene are SGDLS and YYNGEE. CDR3 sequence: CASSVDWMGGEQFF. The DNA of the CDR3 is TGTGCCAGCAGCGTAGATTGGATGGGGGGTGAGCAGTTCTTC. The full variable domain, in which reference TRBV9 and TRBJ2-1 provide the parts outside the CDR3, is DSGVTQTPKHLITATGQRVTLRCSPRSGDLSVYWYQQSLDQGLQFLIQYYNGEERAKGNILERFSAQQFPDLHSELNLSSLELGDSALYFCASSVDWMGGEQFFGPGTRLTVL.

The genes are TRBV9 and TRBJ1-5, with unresolved D. The CDR3 is made up of 12 amino acids. The V gene lost 4 bases and the J gene lost 10 bases, with 12 bases spanning the gap. Germline V gives CDR1 SGDLS, CDR2 YYNGEE. DNA of the CDR3: TGTGCCAGCAGCCTGCCGGGTGGACCCCAGCATTTT. This translates into CASSLPGGPQHF.

This clone was observed a few times. This rearrangement joins TRBV7-8 to TRBJ2-1; the match to TRBD2 covers 8 bases. Germline V gene data show CDR1 as SGHVS and CDR2 as FQNEAQ. J lost 0 bases, V lost 5 bases, and 3 bases had no gene match. This CDR3 is 15 amino acids long. CDR3 sequence reads: CASSKRESSYNEQFF. The CDR3 coding sequence is TGTGCCAGCAGCAAGCGGGAGTCCTCCTACAATGAGCAGTTCTTC. The complete variable domain, with remaining parts taken from reference TRBV7-8 and TRBJ2-1, reads GAGVSQSPRYKVAKRGQDVALRCDPISGHVSLFWYQQALGQGPEFLTYFQNEAQLDKSGLPSDRFFAERPEGSVSTLKIQRTQQEDSAVYLCASSKRESSYNEQFFGPGTRLTVL.

This clone was observed a handful of times. The J gene is TRBJ2-5, the V gene TRBV5-1; possibly TRBD2 for D (5 bases). The V gene lost 3 bases and the J gene lost 5 bases, with 17 bases spanning the gap. The CDR3 has 15 residues. CDR1 and CDR2 from the germline V gene are SGHRS and YFSETQ. CDR3 DNA: TGCGCCAGCAGCTCGGAACCAGGAGGATGGGAGACCCAGTACTTC. Protein sequence: CASSSEPGGWETQYF.

This clone turned up a few times. The chain employs TRBV6-1 and TRBJ1-1, with a possible D match to TRBD1 (6 bases). Germline-derived CDR1 and CDR2 are MNHNS and SASEGT. The CDR3 has 14 residues. V lost 7 bases to trimming and J lost 1 base, with 13 bases between them. The CDR3 DNA sequence: TGTGCCAGCACTCCCGGACAGCAGAACACTGAAGCTTTCTTT. This gives the protein CASTPGQQNTEAFF.

This clone appeared a few times. The chain uses TRBV28 and TRBJ1-5; D is unresolved. The CDR3 covers 14 residues. Trimming removed 5 bases from V and 2 bases from J, with 10 bases in between. Germline assignment: CDR1 MDHEN and CDR2 SYDVKM. This CDR3 is CASSPTVGNQPQHF. For the CDR3, the DNA is TGTGCCAGCAGTCCTACAGTGGGCAATCAGCCCCAGCATTTT.

The CDR3 sequence: CSGLRAPSTDTQYF. The CDR3 bases are TGCAGCGGCCTCAGGGCCCCCTCCACAGATACGCAGTATTTT. The rearrangement joins TRBV29-1 to TRBJ2-3; D is possibly TRBD1 (5 bases). The CDR3 is 14 amino acids. V was trimmed by 7 bases and J by 2 bases, leaving 16 bases between them. Germline CDR1 SQVTM, CDR2 ANQGSEA.

This clone was counted between two and nine times. V and J are TRBV2 and TRBJ1-2; D possibly corresponds to TRBD1 (5 bases). CDR1 and CDR2 from the germline V gene are SNHLY and FYNNEI. V was cut by 6 bases and J by 5 bases, with 16 bases left in between. The CDR3 consists of 14 residues. The CDR3 region is CASSLAGQHYGYTF. The CDR3 coding sequence is TGTGCCAGCAGCTTAGCCGGACAACATTATGGCTACACCTTC.

This clone showed up just a few times. The rearrangement uses TRBV9 and TRBJ1-5; TRBD1 matches at 7 bases. Per the germline V gene, CDR1 is SGDLS and CDR2 is YYNGEE. The V segment lost 3 bases and the J segment 4 bases; nucleotides outside the gene matches: 4. CDR3 length: 14 amino acids. The CDR3 DNA follows: TGTGCCAGCAGCGCCGGGACAGTAAATCAGCCCCAGCATTTT. Translation gives CASSAGTVNQPQHF. Filled out from reference TRBV9 and TRBJ1-5, the complete variable domain reads DSGVTQTPKHLITATGQRVTLRCSPRSGDLSVYWYQQSLDQGLQFLIQYYNGEERAKGNILERFSAQQFPDLHSELNLSSLELGDSALYFCASSAGTVNQPQHFGDGTRLSIL.

CDR3 residues: CASRPSATAYEQYF. The CDR3 DNA sequence: TGCGCCAGCAGGCCTAGCGCAACCGCCTACGAGCAGTACTTC. The chain has TRBV5-1 and TRBJ2-7; weak D call: TRBD2 (6 bases). Looked up from germline, CDR1 is SGHRS and CDR2 is YFSETQ. The germline V and J ends were trimmed by 5 bases and 2 bases, with 14 bases remaining between them. The CDR3 runs 14 residues.